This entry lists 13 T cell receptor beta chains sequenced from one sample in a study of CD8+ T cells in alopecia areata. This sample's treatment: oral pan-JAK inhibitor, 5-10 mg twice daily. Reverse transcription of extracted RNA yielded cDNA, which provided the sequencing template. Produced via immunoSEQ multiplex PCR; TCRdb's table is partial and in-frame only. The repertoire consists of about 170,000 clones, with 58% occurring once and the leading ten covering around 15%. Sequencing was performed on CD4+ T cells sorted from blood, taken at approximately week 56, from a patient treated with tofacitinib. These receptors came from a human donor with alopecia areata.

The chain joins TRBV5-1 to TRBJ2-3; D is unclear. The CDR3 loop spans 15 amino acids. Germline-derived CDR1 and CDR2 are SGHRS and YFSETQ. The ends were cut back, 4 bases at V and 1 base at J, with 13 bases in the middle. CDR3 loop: CASSPWGSGTDTQYF. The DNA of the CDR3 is TGCGCCAGCAGCCCATGGGGTTCAGGCACAGATACGCAGTATTTT.

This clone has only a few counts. CDR3 coding DNA: TGCGCCAGCAGTCAGCTAACCAGGGACGACACTGAAGCTTTCTTT. Translated, it gives CASSQLTRDDTEAFF. This chain joins TRBV23-1 and TRBJ1-1, with D tentatively TRBD1 (5 bases). TRBV23-1 is an open reading frame whose function is uncertain. CDR3 length: 15 residues. V gave up 3 bases and J gave up 3 bases, with 14 bases separating them.

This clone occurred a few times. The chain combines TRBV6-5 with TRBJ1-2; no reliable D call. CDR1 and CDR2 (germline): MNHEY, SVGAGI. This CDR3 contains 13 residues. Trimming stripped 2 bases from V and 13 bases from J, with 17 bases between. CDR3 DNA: TGTGCCAGCAGTTACACCGGACGGACGATCGCCACCTTC. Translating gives CASSYTGRTIATF.

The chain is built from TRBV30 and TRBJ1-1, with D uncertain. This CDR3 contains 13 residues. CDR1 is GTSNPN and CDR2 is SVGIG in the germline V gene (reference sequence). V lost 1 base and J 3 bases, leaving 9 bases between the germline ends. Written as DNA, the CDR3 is TGTGCCTGGAGTGGGGAGGTGGACACTGAAGCTTTCTTT. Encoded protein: CAWSGEVDTEAFF.

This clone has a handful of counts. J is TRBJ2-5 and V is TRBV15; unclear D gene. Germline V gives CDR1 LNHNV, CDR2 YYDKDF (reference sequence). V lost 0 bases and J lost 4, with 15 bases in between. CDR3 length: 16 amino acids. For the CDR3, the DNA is TGTGCCACCAGCAGAGATTGGGCTGGATCACTAGAGACCCAGTACTTC. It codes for CATSRDWAGSLETQYF.

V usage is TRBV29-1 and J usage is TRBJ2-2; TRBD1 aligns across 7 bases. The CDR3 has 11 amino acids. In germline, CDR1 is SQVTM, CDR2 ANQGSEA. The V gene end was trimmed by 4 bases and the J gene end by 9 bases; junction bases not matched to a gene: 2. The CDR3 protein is CSVGDSWELFF. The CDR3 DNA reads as TGCAGCGTTGGGGACAGCTGGGAGCTGTTTTTT.

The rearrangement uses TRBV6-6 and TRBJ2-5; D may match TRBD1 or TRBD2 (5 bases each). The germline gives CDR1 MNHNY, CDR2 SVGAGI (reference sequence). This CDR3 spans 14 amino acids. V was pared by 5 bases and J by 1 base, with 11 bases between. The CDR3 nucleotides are TGTGCCAGCAGTCCCGGGACCGCCCAAGAGACCCAGTACTTC. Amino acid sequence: CASSPGTAQETQYF.

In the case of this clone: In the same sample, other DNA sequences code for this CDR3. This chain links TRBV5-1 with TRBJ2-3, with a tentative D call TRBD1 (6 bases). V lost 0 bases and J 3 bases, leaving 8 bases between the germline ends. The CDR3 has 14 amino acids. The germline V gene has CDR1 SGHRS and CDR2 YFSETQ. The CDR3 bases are TGCGCCAGCAGCTTGGAACAGGGTACAGATACGCAGTATTTT. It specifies CASSLEQGTDTQYF.

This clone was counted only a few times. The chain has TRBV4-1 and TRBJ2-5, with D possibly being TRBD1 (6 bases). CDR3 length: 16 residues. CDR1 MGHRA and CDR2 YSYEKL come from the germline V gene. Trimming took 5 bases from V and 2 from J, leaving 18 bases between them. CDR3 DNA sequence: TGCGCCAGCAGCGAAAACTTCCCCGGACAGCAAGAGACCCAGTACTTC. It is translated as CASSENFPGQQETQYF.

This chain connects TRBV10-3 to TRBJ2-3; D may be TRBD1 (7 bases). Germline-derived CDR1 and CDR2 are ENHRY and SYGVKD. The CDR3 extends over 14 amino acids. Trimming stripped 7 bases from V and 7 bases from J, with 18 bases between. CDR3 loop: CAIKEGANTNTQYF. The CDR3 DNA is TGTGCCATCAAGGAGGGGGCCAACACGAATACGCAGTATTTT.

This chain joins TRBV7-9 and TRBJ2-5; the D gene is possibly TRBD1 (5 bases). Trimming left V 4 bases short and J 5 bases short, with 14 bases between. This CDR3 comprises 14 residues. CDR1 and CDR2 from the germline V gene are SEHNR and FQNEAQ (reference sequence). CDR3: CASSSPAGRETQYF. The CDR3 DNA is TGTGCCAGCAGCTCCCCGGCAGGGCGGGAGACCCAGTACTTC.

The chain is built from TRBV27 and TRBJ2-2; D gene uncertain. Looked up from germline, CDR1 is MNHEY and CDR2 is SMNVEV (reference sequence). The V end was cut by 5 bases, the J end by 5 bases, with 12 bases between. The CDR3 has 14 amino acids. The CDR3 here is CASSTTHTTGELFF. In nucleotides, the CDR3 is TGTGCCAGCAGTACGACACACACTACCGGGGAGCTGTTTTTT.

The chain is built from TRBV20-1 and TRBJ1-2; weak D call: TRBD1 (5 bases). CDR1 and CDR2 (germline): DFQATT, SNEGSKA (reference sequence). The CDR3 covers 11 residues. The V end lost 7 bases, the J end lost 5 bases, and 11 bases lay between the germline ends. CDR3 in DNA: TGCAGTGTTTCAGGGATTTATGGCTACACCTTC. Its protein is CSVSGIYGYTF.